This TCR beta chain was found in a study of blood T cell repertoires in COVID-19. Study-wide context: Samples taken during acute and convalescent COVID-19 were collected in the United States, Italy and Spain.

The method was immunoSEQ multiplex PCR; TCRdb's version includes in-frame clones alone and lacks a portion of them. The sample consists of a few hundred thousand clones, roughly nine tenths of them appearing once. Trimming shortened V by 3 bases and J by 7 bases, and 10 bases separated the two germline ends. This CDR3 has 13 residues. The V call is TRBV12-3 or TRBV12-4, the J call TRBJ1-5; perhaps TRBD1 as D (5 bases). Sequencing was carried out using peripheral blood. The origin of this receptor is a man aged 55 to 70 with acute or convalescent COVID-19. The CDR3 sequence: CASSLHRTQPQHF. Here the CDR3 DNA reads TGTGCCAGCAGTTTGCACAGGACCCAGCCCCAGCATTTT.